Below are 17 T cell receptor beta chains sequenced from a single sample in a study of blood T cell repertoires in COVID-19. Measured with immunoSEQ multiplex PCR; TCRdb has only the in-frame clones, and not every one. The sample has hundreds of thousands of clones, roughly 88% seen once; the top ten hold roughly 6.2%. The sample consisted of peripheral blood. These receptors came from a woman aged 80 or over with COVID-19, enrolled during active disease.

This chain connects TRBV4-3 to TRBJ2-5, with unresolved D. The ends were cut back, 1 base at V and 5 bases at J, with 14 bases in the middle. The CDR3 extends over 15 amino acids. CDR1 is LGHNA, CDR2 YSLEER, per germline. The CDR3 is CASSQVRTPLETQYF. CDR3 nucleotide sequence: TGCGCCAGCAGCCAAGTTAGAACCCCTCTTGAGACCCAGTACTTC.

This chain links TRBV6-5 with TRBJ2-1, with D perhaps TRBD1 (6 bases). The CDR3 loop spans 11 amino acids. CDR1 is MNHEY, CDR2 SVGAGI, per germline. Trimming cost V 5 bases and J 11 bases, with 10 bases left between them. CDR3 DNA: TGTGCCAGCAGTCCCGGACAGAAGCAGTTCTTC. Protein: CASSPGQKQFF.

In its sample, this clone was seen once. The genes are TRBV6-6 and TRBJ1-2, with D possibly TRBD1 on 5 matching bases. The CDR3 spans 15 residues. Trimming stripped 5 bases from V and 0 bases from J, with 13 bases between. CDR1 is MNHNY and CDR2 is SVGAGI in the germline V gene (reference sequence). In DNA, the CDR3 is TGTGCCAGCAGTCCTCGACAGTTAGCTAACTATGGCTACACCTTC. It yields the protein CASSPRQLANYGYTF.

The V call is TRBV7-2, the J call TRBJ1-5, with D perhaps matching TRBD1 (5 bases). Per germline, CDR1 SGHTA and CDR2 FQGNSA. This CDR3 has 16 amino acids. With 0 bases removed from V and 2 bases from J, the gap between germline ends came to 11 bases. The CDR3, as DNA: TGTGCCAGCAGCTTAGCACTTGGAGGGGGCAATCAGCCCCAGCATTTT. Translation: CASSLALGGGNQPQHF.

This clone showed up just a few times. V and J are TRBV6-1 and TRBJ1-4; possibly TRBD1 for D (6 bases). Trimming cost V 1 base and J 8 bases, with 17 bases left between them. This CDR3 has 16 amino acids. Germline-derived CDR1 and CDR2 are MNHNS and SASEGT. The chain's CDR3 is CASSEVGQRLREKLFF. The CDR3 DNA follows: TGTGCCAGCAGTGAAGTAGGACAGCGGTTACGGGAAAAACTGTTTTTT.

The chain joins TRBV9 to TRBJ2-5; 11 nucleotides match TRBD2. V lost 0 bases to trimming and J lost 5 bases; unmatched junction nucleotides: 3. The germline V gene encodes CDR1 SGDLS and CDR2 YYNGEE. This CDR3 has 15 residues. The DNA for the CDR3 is TGTGCCAGCAGCGTAGACGGGACTAGCGGTGAGACCCAGTACTTC. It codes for CASSVDGTSGETQYF. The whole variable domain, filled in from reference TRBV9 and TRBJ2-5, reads DSGVTQTPKHLITATGQRVTLRCSPRSGDLSVYWYQQSLDQGLQFLIQYYNGEERAKGNILERFSAQQFPDLHSELNLSSLELGDSALYFCASSVDGTSGETQYFGPGTRLLVL.

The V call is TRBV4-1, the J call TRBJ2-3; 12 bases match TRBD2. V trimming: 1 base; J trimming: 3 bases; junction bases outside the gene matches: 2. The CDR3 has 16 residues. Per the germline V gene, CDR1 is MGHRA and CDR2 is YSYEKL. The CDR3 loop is CASSQGGTSGTDTQYF. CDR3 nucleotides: TGCGCCAGCAGCCAAGGAGGGACTAGCGGGACAGATACGCAGTATTTT.

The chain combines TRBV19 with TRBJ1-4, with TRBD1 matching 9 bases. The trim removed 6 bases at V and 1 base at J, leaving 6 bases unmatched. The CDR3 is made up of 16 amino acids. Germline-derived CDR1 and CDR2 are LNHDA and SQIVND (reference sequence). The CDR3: CASRTGGVETNEKLFF. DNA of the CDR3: TGTGCCAGTAGAACAGGGGGCGTCGAAACTAATGAAAAACTGTTTTTT.

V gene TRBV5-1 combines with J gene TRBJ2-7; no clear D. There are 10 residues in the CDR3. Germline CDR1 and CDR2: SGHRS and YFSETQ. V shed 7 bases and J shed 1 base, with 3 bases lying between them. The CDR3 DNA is TGCGCCAGCCCTTCCTACGAGCAGTACGTC. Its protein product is CASPSYEQYV.

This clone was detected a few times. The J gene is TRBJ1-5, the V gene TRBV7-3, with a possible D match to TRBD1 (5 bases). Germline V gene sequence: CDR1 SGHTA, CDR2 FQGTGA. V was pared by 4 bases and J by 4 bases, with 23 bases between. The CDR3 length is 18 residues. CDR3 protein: CASSCYLRLTANNQPQHF. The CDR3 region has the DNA TGTGCCAGCAGCTGCTACCTACGCCTGACAGCCAATAATCAGCCCCAGCATTTT.

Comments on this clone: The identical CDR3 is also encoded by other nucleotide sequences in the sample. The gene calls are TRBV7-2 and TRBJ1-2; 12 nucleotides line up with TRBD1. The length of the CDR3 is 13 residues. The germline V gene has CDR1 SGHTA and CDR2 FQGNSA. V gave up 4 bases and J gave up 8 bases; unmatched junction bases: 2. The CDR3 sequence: CASSSGTGGGYTF. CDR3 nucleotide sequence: TGTGCCAGCAGCTCCGGGACAGGGGGCGGCTACACCTTC.

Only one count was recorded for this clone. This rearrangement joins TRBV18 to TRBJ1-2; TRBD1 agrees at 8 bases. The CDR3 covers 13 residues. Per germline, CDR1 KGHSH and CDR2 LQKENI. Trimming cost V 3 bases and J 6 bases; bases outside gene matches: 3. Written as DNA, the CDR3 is TGTGCCAGCTCACCCTCGGGACAGGATGGCTACACCTTC. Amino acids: CASSPSGQDGYTF.

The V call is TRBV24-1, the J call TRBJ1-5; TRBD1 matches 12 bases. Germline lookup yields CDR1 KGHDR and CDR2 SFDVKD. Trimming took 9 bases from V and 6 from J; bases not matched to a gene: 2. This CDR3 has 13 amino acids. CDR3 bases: TGTGCCACCGGGGACAGGGGGCCTCAGCCCCAGCATTTT. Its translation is CATGDRGPQPQHF.

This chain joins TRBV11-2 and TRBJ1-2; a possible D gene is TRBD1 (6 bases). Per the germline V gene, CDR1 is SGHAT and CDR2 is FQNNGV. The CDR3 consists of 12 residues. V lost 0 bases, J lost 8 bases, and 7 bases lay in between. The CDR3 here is CASSLEGQGYTF. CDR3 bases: TGTGCCAGCAGCTTAGAAGGACAGGGCTACACCTTC.

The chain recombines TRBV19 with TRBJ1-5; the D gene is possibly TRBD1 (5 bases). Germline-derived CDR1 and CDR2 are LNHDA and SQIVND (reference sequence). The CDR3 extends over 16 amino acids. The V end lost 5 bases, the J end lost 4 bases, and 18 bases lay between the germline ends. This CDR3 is CASSDQLGRGNQPQHF. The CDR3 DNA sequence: TGTGCCAGTAGTGATCAACTCGGGAGGGGTAATCAGCCCCAGCATTTT.

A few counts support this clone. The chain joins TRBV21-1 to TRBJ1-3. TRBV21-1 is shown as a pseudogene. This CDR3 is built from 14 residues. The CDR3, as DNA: TGTGCCACCGCGCCGAAGAGCTCTGGAAACACCATATATTTT. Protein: CATAPKSSGNTIYF.

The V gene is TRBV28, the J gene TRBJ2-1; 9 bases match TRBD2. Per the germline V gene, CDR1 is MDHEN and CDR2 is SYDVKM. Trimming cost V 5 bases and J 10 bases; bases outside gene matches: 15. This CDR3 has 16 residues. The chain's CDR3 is CASSPTGGGAMEEQFF. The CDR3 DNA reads TGTGCCAGCAGTCCCACCGGCGGGGGGGCGATGGAAGAGCAGTTCTTC.